The 24 T cell receptor beta chains reported below all come from one sample, sequenced in a study of identifying expanded T cells in peripheral blood. Method: immunoSEQ multiplex PCR; TCRdb's copy keeps in-frame clones and lacks some. The sample shows some 120,000 clones, about four fifths of them seen only once. The sample was blood. These receptors were obtained from a person between 18 and 69 years old in good health.

The CDR3 spells CASSMGAGGLSSYNEQFF. In DNA, the CDR3 is TGTGCCAGTAGTATGGGAGCGGGGGGACTGAGCTCCTACAATGAGCAGTTCTTC. This chain links TRBV19 with TRBJ2-1, with 9 bases identical to TRBD2. The trim removed 3 bases at V and 0 bases at J, leaving 9 bases unmatched. The CDR3 loop spans 18 amino acids. Germline V lookup: CDR1 LNHDA, CDR2 SQIVND (reference sequence).

This clone came up a few times. The rearrangement uses TRBV5-1 and TRBJ2-5; D unresolved. Trimming left V 1 base short and J 2 bases short, with 6 bases between. This CDR3 is built from 13 residues. CDR1 is SGHRS, CDR2 YFSETQ, per germline. DNA for the CDR3: TGCGCCAGCAGCTTGAATCATCAAGAGACCCAGTACTTC. It specifies CASSLNHQETQYF.

The genes are TRBV27 and TRBJ2-5, with TRBD2 identical over 8 bases. The length of the CDR3 is 14 residues. Germline lookup yields CDR1 MNHEY and CDR2 SMNVEV (reference sequence). Losses at the gene ends were 6 bases for V and 5 bases for J; bases not matched to a gene: 8. The CDR3 spells CASRSAGGPETQYF. The CDR3 nucleotides are TGTGCCAGCAGATCTGCGGGGGGCCCGGAGACCCAGTACTTC.

V usage is TRBV6-1 and J usage is TRBJ1-5, with unresolved D. Trimming removed 2 bases from V and 0 bases from J, with 14 bases in between. Germline lookup yields CDR1 MNHNS and CDR2 SASEGT. This CDR3 has 17 amino acids. The CDR3 is CASSEPGRWDSNQPQHF. The DNA of the CDR3 is TGTGCCAGCAGTGAACCAGGTCGGTGGGATAGCAATCAGCCCCAGCATTTT.

This rearrangement joins TRBV5-4 to TRBJ1-2; D gene unclear. Trimming stripped 1 base from V and 3 bases from J, with 7 bases between. The CDR3 has 13 amino acids. CDR1 and CDR2 (germline): SGHNT, YYREEE (reference sequence). The CDR3 here is CASSLYRDYGYTF. The CDR3 region has the DNA TGTGCCAGCAGCTTGTACAGAGACTATGGCTACACCTTC.

The chain couples TRBV7-2 to TRBJ1-1; 9 bases align to TRBD1. The J segment lost 0 bases and the V segment lost 1 base, leaving 6 bases of the junction unmatched. This CDR3 region has 17 residues. Germline V gene data show CDR1 as SGHTA and CDR2 as FQGNSA. CDR3 residues: CASSLVTGGGLNTEAFF. DNA of the CDR3: TGTGCCAGCAGCTTAGTCACAGGGGGCGGCCTGAACACTGAAGCTTTCTTT.

This clone was found many times. The chain links TRBV5-6 to TRBJ1-4; D remains unclear. This CDR3 has 15 residues. Germline CDR1 SGHDT, CDR2 YYEEEE. Deletions cut 4 bases from V and 3 bases from J, with 13 bases between. The CDR3 spells CASSGQKGANEKLFF. For the CDR3, the DNA is TGTGCCAGCAGCGGTCAGAAGGGAGCTAATGAAAAACTGTTTTTT.

V is TRBV5-1 and J is TRBJ1-2; possibly TRBD1 for D (5 bases). The CDR3 runs 15 residues. The V gene's germline CDR1 is SGHRS and CDR2 YFSETQ. V was trimmed by 3 bases and J by 4 bases, leaving 16 bases between them. In nucleotides, the CDR3 is TGCGCCAGCAGCTCTCTATGGGCAGGGACCTATGGCTACACCTTC. Amino acid sequence: CASSSLWAGTYGYTF.

V gene TRBV6-5 combines with J gene TRBJ1-2; D possibly corresponds to TRBD1 (6 bases). The germline V gene has CDR1 MNHEY and CDR2 SVGAGI. V dropped 5 bases and J dropped 6 bases, with 19 bases sitting between them. The CDR3 totals 15 residues. Here the CDR3 DNA reads TGTGCCAGCAGTCGTGACAGGTCGGGCTCGGATGGCTACACCTTC. Its translation: CASSRDRSGSDGYTF.

The V gene is TRBV4-1, the J gene TRBJ1-4, with 12 bases that match TRBD1. CDR1 and CDR2 from the germline V gene are MGHRA and YSYEKL. The CDR3 covers 15 residues. J was trimmed by 10 bases and V by 7 bases; bases with no gene match: 10. In nucleotides, the CDR3 is TGCGCCAGCACCCCACCCGGGACAGGGGGCAGAAAACTGTTTTTT. Protein sequence: CASTPPGTGGRKLFF.

This chain uses TRBV15 with TRBJ2-4; D not certain. Trimming removed 0 bases from V and 5 bases from J, with 11 bases in between. The CDR3 has 15 amino acids. The germline CDR1 and CDR2 sequences are LNHNV and YYDKDF (reference sequence). This CDR3 reads CATSRDWQGQNIQYF. Written as DNA, the CDR3 is TGTGCCACCAGCAGAGATTGGCAAGGCCAAAACATTCAGTACTTC.

The V gene is TRBV4-1, the J gene TRBJ2-5; 9 bases line up with TRBD1. CDR1 and CDR2 (germline): MGHRA, YSYEKL. CDR3 length: 18 amino acids. Trimming took 0 bases from V and 4 from J; bases not matched to a gene: 12. The CDR3 nucleotides are TGCGCCAGCAGCCAAGATCCCCATCGGACAGGGGAGGGAGAGACCCAGTACTTC. Protein: CASSQDPHRTGEGETQYF.

Ten or more counts support this clone. J is TRBJ1-1 and V is TRBV5-6; TRBD1 is a possible D gene (6 bases). Trimming shortened V by 4 bases and J by 2 bases, and 9 bases separated the two germline ends. The V gene's germline CDR1 is SGHDT and CDR2 YYEEEE. The length of the CDR3 is 13 residues. CDR3 region: CASSTDSNTEAFF. The CDR3 nucleotides read TGTGCCAGCAGCACGGACAGCAACACTGAAGCTTTCTTT.

This clone was counted once. CDR3 nucleotides: TGTGCCAGCAGCCCGGTCGTGAGTGGGAACACTGAAGCTTTCTTT. It codes for CASSPVVSGNTEAFF. The chain recombines TRBV11-2 with TRBJ1-1; no clear D. The V end lost 5 bases, the J end lost 1 base, and 14 bases lay between the germline ends. This CDR3 is built from 15 residues. The germline gives CDR1 SGHAT, CDR2 FQNNGV.

This chain connects TRBV25-1 to TRBJ1-1; TRBD1 is a possible D gene (5 bases). Germline V gene sequence: CDR1 MGHDK, CDR2 SYGVNS. V lost 8 bases to trimming and J lost 1 base, with 11 bases between them. The CDR3 contains 13 residues. This chain's CDR3 is CASSRTRNTEAFF. CDR3 DNA: TGTGCCAGCTCTAGGACAAGGAACACTGAAGCTTTCTTT.

The V call is TRBV18, the J call TRBJ2-2; D is ambiguous. This CDR3 has 13 amino acids. Germline V gene sequence: CDR1 KGHSH, CDR2 LQKENI. V was shortened by 3 bases and J by 6 bases, with 8 bases between the two germline ends. The chain's CDR3 is CASSPRDAGELFF. The DNA of the CDR3 is TGTGCCAGCTCACCCCGCGATGCCGGGGAGCTGTTTTTT.

This chain joins TRBV6-5 and TRBJ1-2; D is unclear. The CDR3 is 14 residues long. Germline V gene lookup returns CDR1 MNHEY and CDR2 SVGAGI. With 0 bases removed from V and 0 bases from J, the gap between germline ends came to 5 bases. This CDR3 is CASSYSPTNYGYTF. For the CDR3, the DNA is TGTGCCAGCAGTTACTCTCCCACTAACTATGGCTACACCTTC.

The J gene is TRBJ1-1, the V gene TRBV7-3, with unresolved D. The CDR3 length is 13 residues. The germline CDR1 and CDR2 sequences are SGHTA and FQGTGA. Trimming stripped 2 bases from V and 1 base from J, with 5 bases between. The CDR3 DNA sequence: TGTGCCAGCAGCTTAGGCACGAACACTGAAGCTTTCTTT. Translation gives CASSLGTNTEAFF.

This clone was detected only once. The J gene is TRBJ2-2, the V gene TRBV7-2, with 9 nucleotides matching TRBD1. With V trimmed by 4 bases and J by 6 bases, 12 bases remained unmatched. Germline V gene sequence: CDR1 SGHTA, CDR2 FQGNSA. This CDR3 comprises 17 residues. The CDR3 DNA sequence: TGTGCCAGCAGCTCCGGGACAGGGAGGGGGTCCGCCGGGGAGCTGTTTTTT. Amino acids: CASSSGTGRGSAGELFF.

The rearrangement uses TRBV6-5 and TRBJ1-1; D perhaps matches TRBD1 (6 bases). V lost 7 bases to trimming and J lost 1 base, with 16 bases between them. Germline V gene lookup returns CDR1 MNHEY and CDR2 SVGAGI. The CDR3 length is 15 residues. In DNA, the CDR3 is TGTGCCAGCACCCAAAGGTTAGGGGGGAACACTGAAGCTTTCTTT. Residues: CASTQRLGGNTEAFF.

The V call is TRBV7-9, the J call TRBJ2-3; D uncertain. The CDR3 contains 12 residues. Looked up from germline, CDR1 is SEHNR and CDR2 is FQNEAQ (reference sequence). Deletions cut 7 bases from V and 6 bases from J, with 11 bases between. DNA of the CDR3: TGTGCCAGCAACCCTATGCGGGATACGCAGTATTTT. It yields the protein CASNPMRDTQYF. Using reference TRBV7-9 and TRBJ2-3 for the parts outside the CDR3, the full variable domain is DTGVSQNPRHKITKRGQNVTFRCDPISEHNRLYWYRQTLGQGPEFLTYFQNEAQLEKSRLLSDRFSAERPKGSFSTLEIQRTEQGDSAMYLCASNPMRDTQYFGPGTRLTVL.

This chain links TRBV6-5 with TRBJ2-7, with D unclear. This CDR3 is built from 11 residues. Germline CDR1 is MNHEY and CDR2 is SVGAGI. Trimming took 7 bases from V and 3 from J, leaving 7 bases between them. The DNA for the CDR3 is TGTGCCAGCACTGACCGCTACGAGCAGTACTTC. Encoded protein: CASTDRYEQYF.

The genes are TRBV9 and TRBJ2-1; D is unclear. CDR1 is SGDLS, CDR2 YYNGEE, per germline. CDR3 length: 14 residues. V lost 0 bases to trimming and J lost 9 bases, with 13 bases between them. CDR3 sequence reads: CASSVVGSPSEQFF. CDR3 nucleotide sequence: TGTGCCAGCAGCGTAGTTGGCAGCCCCAGTGAGCAGTTCTTC.

This rearrangement joins TRBV28 to TRBJ1-1, with TRBD1 as a possible D gene (5 bases). The CDR3 consists of 14 residues. Germline loops: CDR1 MDHEN, CDR2 SYDVKM. Trimming removed 2 bases at V and 7 bases at J, with 14 bases between. The CDR3 DNA reads TGTGCCAGCAGTTTAGGGGGGGGAAAGAATGAAGCTTTCTTT. It yields the protein CASSLGGGKNEAFF.